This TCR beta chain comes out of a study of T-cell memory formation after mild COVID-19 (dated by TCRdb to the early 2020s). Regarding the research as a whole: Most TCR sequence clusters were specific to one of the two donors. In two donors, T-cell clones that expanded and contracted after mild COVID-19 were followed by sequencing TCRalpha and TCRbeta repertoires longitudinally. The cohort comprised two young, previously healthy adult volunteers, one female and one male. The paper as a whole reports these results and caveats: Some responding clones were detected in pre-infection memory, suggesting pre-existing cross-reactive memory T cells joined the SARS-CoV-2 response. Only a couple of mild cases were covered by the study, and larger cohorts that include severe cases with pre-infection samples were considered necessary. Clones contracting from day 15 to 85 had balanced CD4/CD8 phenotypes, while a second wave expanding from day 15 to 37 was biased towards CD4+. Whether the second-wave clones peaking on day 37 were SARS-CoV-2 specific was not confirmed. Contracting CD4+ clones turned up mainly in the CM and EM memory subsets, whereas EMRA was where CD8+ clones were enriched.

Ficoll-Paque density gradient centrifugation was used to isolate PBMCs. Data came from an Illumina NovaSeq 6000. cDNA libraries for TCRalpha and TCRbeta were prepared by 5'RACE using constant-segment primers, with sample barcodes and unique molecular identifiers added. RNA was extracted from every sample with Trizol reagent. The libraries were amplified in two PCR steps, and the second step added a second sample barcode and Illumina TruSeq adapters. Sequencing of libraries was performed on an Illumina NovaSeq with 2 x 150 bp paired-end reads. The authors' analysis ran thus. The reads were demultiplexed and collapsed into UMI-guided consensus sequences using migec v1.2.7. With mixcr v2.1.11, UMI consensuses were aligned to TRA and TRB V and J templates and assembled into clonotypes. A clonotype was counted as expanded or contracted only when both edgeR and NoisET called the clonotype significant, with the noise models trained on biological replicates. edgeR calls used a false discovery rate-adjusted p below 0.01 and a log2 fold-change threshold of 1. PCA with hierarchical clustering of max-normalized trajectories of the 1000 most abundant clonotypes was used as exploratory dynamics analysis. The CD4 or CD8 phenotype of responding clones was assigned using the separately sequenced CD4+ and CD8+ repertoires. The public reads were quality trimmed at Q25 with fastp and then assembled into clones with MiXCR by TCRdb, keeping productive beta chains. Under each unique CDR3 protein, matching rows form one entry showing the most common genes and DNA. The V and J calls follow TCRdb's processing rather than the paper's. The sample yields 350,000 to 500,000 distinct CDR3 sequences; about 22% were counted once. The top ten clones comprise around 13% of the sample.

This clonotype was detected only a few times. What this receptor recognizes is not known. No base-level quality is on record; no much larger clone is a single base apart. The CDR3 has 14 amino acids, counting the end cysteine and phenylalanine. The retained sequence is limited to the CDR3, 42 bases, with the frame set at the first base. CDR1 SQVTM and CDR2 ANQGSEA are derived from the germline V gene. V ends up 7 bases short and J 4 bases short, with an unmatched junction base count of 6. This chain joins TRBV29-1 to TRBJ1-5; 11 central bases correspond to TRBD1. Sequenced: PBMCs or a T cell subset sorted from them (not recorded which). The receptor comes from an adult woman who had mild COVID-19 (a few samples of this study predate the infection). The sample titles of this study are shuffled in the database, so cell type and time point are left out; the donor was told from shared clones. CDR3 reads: CSAGGTGGNQPQHF. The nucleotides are TGCAGCGCGGGTGGGACAGGGGGGAATCAGCCCCAGCATTTT.